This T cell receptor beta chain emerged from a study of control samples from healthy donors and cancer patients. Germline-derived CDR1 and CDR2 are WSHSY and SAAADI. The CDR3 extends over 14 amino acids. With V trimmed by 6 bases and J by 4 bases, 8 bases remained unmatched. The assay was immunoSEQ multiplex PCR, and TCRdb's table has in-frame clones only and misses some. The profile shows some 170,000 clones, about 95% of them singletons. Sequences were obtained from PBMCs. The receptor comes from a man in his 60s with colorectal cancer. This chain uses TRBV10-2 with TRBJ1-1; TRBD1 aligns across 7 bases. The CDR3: CASRTRQGSTEAFF. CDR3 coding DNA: TGCGCCAGCAGGACCCGACAGGGAAGCACTGAAGCTTTCTTT.